This T cell receptor beta chain appears in the sequencing data of a study of T cells in Graves' hyperthyroidism and ophthalmopathy. Points from the study as a whole: Blood also contained most expanded thyroid clonotypes above 0.001.

A note on this clonotype: Its specificity is unknown. This likely comes from a read error, as the CDR3 has no conserved phenylalanine or tryptophan at its end. No DNA is shown, since the ends of the CDR3 on it are uncertain; the CDR3 is the one TCRdb lists.

Exclusion followed for patients with uncontrolled infection, other autoimmune disease, pregnancy or lactation. On the basis of clinical symptoms, serum thyroxine and TRAb, thyroid ultrasound and orbital computed tomography, diagnoses were made. RNA transcripts gave rise to amplified TCR beta CDR3 regions. Using the HTBI primer set, a first-round RT-PCR was run on the TCR CDR3. TCRdb redid the calling of the multiplex PCR reads with MiXCR, one entry per CDR3 protein. The table includes 600,000 to 700,000 distinct CDR3 sequences, 45% detected once. Ends included, the CDR3 has 17 residues. CDR1 LGHNA and CDR2 YNFKEQ come from the germline V gene.

V usage is TRBV4-2 and J usage is TRBJ1-5. The sequence derives from an adult man with Graves' disease, either hyperthyroidism or ophthalmopathy (not recorded which). Sequenced sample: peripheral blood or thyroid tissue (not recorded which). Here the CDR3 reads CASSQGTIRYSNQPHAS.